This T cell receptor (beta chain) was documented in a study of T cells in Graves' hyperthyroidism and ophthalmopathy. Study-level background: At the time of initial diagnosis and before any treatment, peripheral blood was collected. General observations from the study: Blood held most thyroid clonotypes expanded above 0.001 frequency.

This clonotype was seen ten or more times. Antigen: not known. Germline CDR1 SGHKS, CDR2 YYEKEE (reference sequence). The CDR3 spans 14 residues. After removal of 7 bases from V and 1 base from J, the junction contained 7 bases not matched to a gene. On the basis of clinical symptoms, serum thyroxine and TRAb, thyroid ultrasound and orbital computed tomography, diagnoses were made. This sample holds PBMCs from roughly 10 ml fresh peripheral blood. Using RNA transcripts as the source, TCR beta CDR3 regions were amplified. Researchers ran a first-round RT-PCR on the TCR CDR3 using the HTBI primer set. Each CDR3 protein is one row after TCRdb ran MiXCR on the multiplex PCR reads. This table has around 520,000 distinct CDR3 sequences, roughly 15% appearing once.

Sample: blood. The chain recombines TRBV5-5 with TRBJ1-1; 7 positions match TRBD1. This receptor was obtained from a middle-aged woman with Graves' hyperthyroidism. The CDR3 sequence is CASGTGDTNTEAFF. In DNA, the CDR3 is TGTGCCAGCGGTACAGGGGACACGAACACTGAAGCTTTCTTT.